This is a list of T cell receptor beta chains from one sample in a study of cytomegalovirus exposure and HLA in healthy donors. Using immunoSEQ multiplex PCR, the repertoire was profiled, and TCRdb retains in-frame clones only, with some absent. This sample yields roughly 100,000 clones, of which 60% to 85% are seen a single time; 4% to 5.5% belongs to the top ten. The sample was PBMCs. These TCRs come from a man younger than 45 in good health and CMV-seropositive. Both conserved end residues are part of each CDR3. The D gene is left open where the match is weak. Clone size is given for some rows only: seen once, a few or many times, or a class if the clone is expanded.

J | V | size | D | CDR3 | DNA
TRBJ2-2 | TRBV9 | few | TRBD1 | CASSVLTGGTGELFF | TGTGCCAGCAGCGTACTCACAGGGGGCACCGGGGAGCTGTTTTTT
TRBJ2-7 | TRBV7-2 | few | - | CASSPEGATSYEQYF | TGTGCCAGCAGCCCGGAGGGTGCGACTTCCTACGAGCAGTACTTC
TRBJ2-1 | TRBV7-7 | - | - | CASSLGRDYEQFF | TGTGCTAGCAGCTTAGGAAGGGACTATGAGCAGTTCTTC
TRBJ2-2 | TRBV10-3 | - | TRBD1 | CAISVLDRGSGELFF | TGTGCCATCAGTGTATTGGACAGGGGGTCCGGGGAGCTGTTTTTT
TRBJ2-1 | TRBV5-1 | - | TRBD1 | CASSLLQGWDEQFF | TGCGCCAGCAGCTTGTTACAGGGGTGGGATGAGCAGTTCTTC
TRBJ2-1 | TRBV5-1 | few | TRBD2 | CASRTSGGTNEQFF | TGCGCCAGCCGGACTAGCGGGGGAACCAATGAGCAGTTCTTC
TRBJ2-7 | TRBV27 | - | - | CASSSGHNEQYF | TGTGCCAGCAGTTCCGGACATAACGAGCAGTACTTC
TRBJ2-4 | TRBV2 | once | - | CASSEADSSNIQYF | TGTGCCAGCAGTGAAGCCGACAGTTCAAACATTCAGTACTTC
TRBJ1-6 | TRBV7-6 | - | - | CASSLGGQLGSPLHF | TGTGCCAGCAGCTTGGGCGGGCAGCTAGGGTCACCCCTCCACTTT
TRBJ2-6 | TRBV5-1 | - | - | CASRNRLDSGANVLTF | TGCGCCAGCAGGAACAGGTTAGACTCTGGGGCCAACGTCCTGACTTTC
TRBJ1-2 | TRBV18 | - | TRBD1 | CASSRGTVYGYTF | TGTGCCAGCTCACGGGGGACAGTCTATGGCTACACCTTC
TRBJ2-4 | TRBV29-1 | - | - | CSVAIRGIQYF | TGCAGCGTTGCGATACGGGGCATTCAGTACTTC
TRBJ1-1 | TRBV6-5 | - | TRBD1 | CASSPRQGGTEAFF | TGTGCCAGCAGTCCCCGACAGGGGGGCACTGAAGCTTTCTTT
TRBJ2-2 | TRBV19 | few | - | CASRAQGTANTGELFF | TGTGCCAGTAGAGCGCAGGGGACCGCGAACACCGGGGAGCTGTTTTTT
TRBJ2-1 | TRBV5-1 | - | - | CASTLGGAPYNEQFF | TGCGCCAGCACTCTGGGGGGGGCCCCCTACAATGAGCAGTTCTTC
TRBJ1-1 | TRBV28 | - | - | CASITGDFRAGTEAFF | TGTGCCAGCATCACCGGTGACTTCCGAGCGGGAACTGAAGCTTTCTTT
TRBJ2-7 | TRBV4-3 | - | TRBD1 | CASSPPGQRGEQYF | TGCGCCAGCAGCCCCCCGGGACAGAGGGGCGAGCAGTACTTC
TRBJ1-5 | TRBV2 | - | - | CASSELLRQGGTQHF | TGTGCCAGCAGTGAATTACTACGGCAGGGTGGGACCCAGCATTTT
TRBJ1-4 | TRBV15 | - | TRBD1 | CATSRDRGTGDEKLFF | TGTGCCACCAGCAGAGATAGGGGGACAGGGGACGAAAAACTGTTTTTT
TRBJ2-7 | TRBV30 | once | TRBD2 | CAWGTSHNEQYF | TGTGCCTGGGGGACTAGCCACAACGAGCAGTACTTC
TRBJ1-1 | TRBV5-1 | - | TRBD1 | CASSSYGQGMNTEAFF | TGCGCCAGCAGCTCCTATGGACAGGGAATGAACACTGAAGCTTTCTTT
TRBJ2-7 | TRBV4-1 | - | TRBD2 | CASSQVFGTSGTYEQYF | TGCGCCAGCAGCCAAGTGTTCGGGACTAGCGGTACCTACGAGCAGTACTTC
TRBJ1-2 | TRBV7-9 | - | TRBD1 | CASSGQGYGYTF | TGTGCCAGCAGCGGACAGGGGTATGGCTACACCTTC
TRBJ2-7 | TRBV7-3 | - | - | CASSYGGGPSYEQYF | TGTGCCAGCAGCTATGGGGGAGGTCCCTCCTACGAGCAGTACTTC
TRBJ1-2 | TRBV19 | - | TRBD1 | CASSPLTGSGYGYTF | TGTGCCAGTAGTCCCCTGACAGGGTCTGGCTATGGCTACACCTTC
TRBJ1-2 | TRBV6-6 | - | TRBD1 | CASSLHDQGVEGYTF | TGTGCCAGCAGTTTACACGACCAGGGGGTGGAGGGCTACACCTTC
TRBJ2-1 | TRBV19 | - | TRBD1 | CASSMGQGNEQFF | TGTGCCAGTAGTATGGGACAGGGAAATGAGCAGTTCTTC
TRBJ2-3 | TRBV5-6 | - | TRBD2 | CASSIGGEATDTQYF | TGTGCCAGCAGCATCGGGGGGGAAGCAACAGATACGCAGTATTTT
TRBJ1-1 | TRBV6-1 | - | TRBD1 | CASKRGTGSSTEAFF | TGTGCCAGCAAAAGAGGGACAGGGTCGTCGACTGAAGCTTTCTTT
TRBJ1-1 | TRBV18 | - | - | CASSPNRDTEAFF | TGTGCCAGCTCACCAAACAGGGACACTGAAGCTTTCTTT
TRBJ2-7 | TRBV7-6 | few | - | CASSPRQAPSYEQYF | TGTGCCAGCAGCCCGAGACAGGCCCCCTCCTACGAGCAGTACTTC
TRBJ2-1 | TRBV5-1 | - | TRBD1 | CASSSGQGINEQFF | TGCGCCAGCAGCTCGGGACAGGGGATCAATGAGCAGTTCTTC
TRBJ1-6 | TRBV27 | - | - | CASSLNRDSPLHF | TGTGCCAGCAGTCTGAACAGGGATTCACCCCTCCACTTT
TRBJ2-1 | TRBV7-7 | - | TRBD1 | CASSLGTGGTDEQFF | TGTGCTAGCAGCTTAGGAACAGGGGGTACCGATGAGCAGTTCTTC
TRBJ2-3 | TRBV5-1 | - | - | CASSFDRSTDTQYF | TGCGCCAGCAGCTTCGACAGGTCCACAGATACGCAGTATTTT